The 30 T cell receptor beta chains presented below share a single source sample, sequenced in a study of molecular identifiers for immune sequencing clone quantification. TCRdb analysed the PCR reads with MiXCR anew, one entry per CDR3 protein. In the table there are more than 250,000 distinct CDR3 sequences, around 21% of which are singletons. Material for sequencing was naive CD8+ T cells from blood, with Jurkat cell RNA spiked in. Subset described: FACS-sorted CD8+CD4-CCR7+CD45RA+ naive T cells. The receptors come from a human donor in good health. Some libraries in this study had Jurkat cell RNA spiked in.

In this sample, this clonotype turned up a few times. This chain links TRBV7-9 with TRBJ2-1, with 8 positions matching TRBD1. CDR3 length equals 12 residues. The ends lost 5 bases at V and 10 bases at J; junction bases unmatched: 4. Per germline, CDR1 SEHNR and CDR2 FQNEAQ (reference sequence). The CDR3 nucleotides read TGTGCCAGCAGCACGGACAGGGTAGAGCAGTTCTTC. Protein: CASSTDRVEQFF.

On this clonotype itself: This clone may be a read error of a much larger clone one base away. The chain joins TRBV29-1 to TRBJ1-1; no definite D call. The V end lost 2 bases, the J end lost 6 bases, and 10 bases lay between the germline ends. Per the germline V gene, CDR1 is SQVTM and CDR2 is ANQGSEA. The CDR3 length is 12 residues. As DNA, the CDR3 is TGCAGCGTTGAATTTCTAGGCGCTGAAGCTTTCTTT. This encodes CSVEFLGAEAFF. The variable domain in full, with the rest retrieved from reference TRBV29-1 and TRBJ1-1, is SAVISQKPSRDICQRGTSLTIQCQVDSQVTMMFWYRQQPGQSLTLIATANQGSEATYESGFVIDKFPISRPNLTFSTLTVSNMSPEDSSIYLCSVEFLGAEAFFGQGTRLTVV.

This clonotype was picked up a small number of times. The chain couples TRBV7-9 to TRBJ2-2; D uncertain. V dropped 1 base and J dropped 1 base, with 10 bases sitting between them. Germline loops: CDR1 SEHNR, CDR2 FQNEAQ (reference sequence). This CDR3 is built from 16 residues. CDR3 nucleotides: TGTGCCAGCAGCTTAGAAGTTGCACAGAACACCGGGGAGCTGTTTTTT. It yields the protein CASSLEVAQNTGELFF. The complete variable domain, with remaining parts taken from reference TRBV7-9 and TRBJ2-2, reads DTGVSQNPRHKITKRGQNVTFRCDPISEHNRLYWYRQTLGQGPEFLTYFQNEAQLEKSRLLSDRFSAERPKGSFSTLEIQRTEQGDSAMYLCASSLEVAQNTGELFFGEGSRLTVL.

Only a few counts were recorded for this clonotype. The rearrangement links TRBV3-1 to TRBJ2-5, with a possible D match to TRBD1 (5 bases). This CDR3 comprises 18 residues. Trimming took 0 bases from V and 5 from J, leaving 22 bases between them. CDR1 and CDR2 from the germline V gene are LGHDT and YNNKEL (reference sequence). The CDR3 region has the DNA TGTGCCAGCAGCCAAGAAAGGGGCGCCAACCCGGGTGCTGAGACCCAGTACTTC. It specifies CASSQERGANPGAETQYF.

As regards this clonotype: This sequence may be a read error, since a much larger clone differs from it by one base. This sequence joins TRBV20-1 and TRBJ2-7; no clear D. CDR3 length: 12 residues. Germline values: CDR1 DFQATT, CDR2 SNEGSKA (reference sequence). The CDR3 spells CGARDLAFEQYF. The CDR3 DNA sequence: TGCGGTGCTAGAGATTTGGCGTTCGAGCAGTACTTC.

This clonotype was detected only a few times. The CDR3 does not close with the conserved phenylalanine or tryptophan, likely indicating a read error. The chain employs TRBV28 and TRBJ2-7; 9 positions match TRBD2. Germline-derived CDR1 and CDR2 are MDHEN and SYDVKM. The CDR3 covers 15 residues. Germline trimming cut 5 bases from V and 5 bases from J; bases unmatched to any gene: 10. In nucleotides, the CDR3 is TGTGCCAGCAGTCCCCGTTCGTTAGCGGGAGACGAGCAGTACCTC. This encodes CASSPRSLAGDEQYL.

There are many counts of this clonotype. The J gene is TRBJ1-5, the V gene TRBV3-1; D is undetermined. The germline V gene encodes CDR1 LGHDT and CDR2 YNNKEL (reference sequence). The CDR3 is made up of 13 amino acids. Trimming removed 1 base from V and 6 bases from J, with 7 bases in between. The CDR3 DNA sequence: TGTGCCAGCAGCCAAGTTTCCGGTCAGCCCCAGCATTTT. Amino acids: CASSQVSGQPQHF.

Turning to this clonotype: A much larger clone is a single base away; this may be a read error. For the CDR3, the DNA is TGTGCCATCAGCGAGGGACGGACTATCTCCTGCGAGCAGTACTTC. This gives the protein CAISEGRTISCEQYF. V is TRBV10-3 and J is TRBJ2-7, with D possibly being TRBD2 (6 bases). The length of the CDR3 is 15 residues. Germline-derived CDR1 and CDR2 are ENHRY and SYGVKD.

With respect to this clonotype: A read error may be the cause here, since a much bigger clone is one base away. V is TRBV6-2 or TRBV6-3 and J is TRBJ2-3; D is ambiguous. The germline V gene has CDR1 MNHEY and CDR2 SVGEGT. The V and J ends lost 7 bases and 6 bases respectively, with 8 bases between them. This CDR3 is built from 11 residues. Here the CDR3 DNA reads TGTGCCAGCACCTTCTTGGATACGCAGTATTTT. It specifies CASTFLDTQYF.

This clonotype was seen at least ten times. The CDR3 DNA is TGCGCCAGCAGCTCCAAAAATCTAGCAACCACGAACACCGGGGAGCTGTTTTTT. Protein sequence: CASSSKNLATTNTGELFF. This chain joins TRBV5-1 and TRBJ2-2, with D maybe TRBD2 (5 bases). Germline V lookup: CDR1 SGHRS, CDR2 YFSETQ. The CDR3 has 18 residues. Deletions cut 3 bases from V and 0 bases from J, with 18 bases between.

This clonotype was counted ten times or more. This sequence joins TRBV5-4 and TRBJ2-7; D ambiguous. The CDR3 covers 11 residues. Germline V gene data show CDR1 as SGHNT and CDR2 as YYREEE (reference sequence). Trimming took 4 bases from V and 4 from J, leaving 6 bases between them. The CDR3 coding sequence is TGTGCCAGCAGCAACCAGTACGAGCAGTACTTC. This sequence encodes CASSNQYEQYF.

This clonotype was seen ten or more times. The chain employs TRBV6-5 and TRBJ2-7; D is perhaps TRBD1 or TRBD2 (5 bases each). V was cut by 4 bases and J by 0 bases, with 10 bases left in between. CDR1 is MNHEY and CDR2 is SVGAGI in the germline V gene. The CDR3 extends over 14 amino acids. The CDR3 loop reads CASSWGGGSYEQYF. Here the CDR3 DNA reads TGTGCCAGCAGTTGGGGTGGGGGCTCCTACGAGCAGTACTTC.

Remarks on this clonotype: A much more abundant neighbour one base away suggests this may be a read error. The rearrangement joins TRBV20-1 to TRBJ2-1, with D unclear. This CDR3 region has 12 residues. Germline V gene sequence: CDR1 DFQATT, CDR2 SNEGSKA (reference sequence). Trimming left V 1 base short and J 14 bases short, with 15 bases between. The CDR3 coding sequence is TGCAGTGCTAGAGGTCATCCCGGCCGGGAGTTCTTC. This codes for CSARGHPGREFF.

This clonotype was found a few times. The chain has TRBV27 and TRBJ2-7; tentatively, D is TRBD2 (6 bases). Trimming cost V 0 bases and J 0 bases, with 9 bases left between them. The germline V gene has CDR1 MNHEY and CDR2 SMNVEV (reference sequence). This CDR3 spans 15 amino acids. The CDR3 here is CASSLSDGSSYEQYF. CDR3 coding DNA: TGTGCCAGCAGTTTATCGGACGGGAGCTCCTACGAGCAGTACTTC.

This clonotype was observed a few times. This chain uses TRBV6-2 or TRBV6-3 with TRBJ2-7; D ambiguous. There are 13 residues in the CDR3. Between the trimmed V and J ends, which lost 6 bases and 2 bases, there was a span of 11 bases. The germline V gene has CDR1 MNHEY and CDR2 SVGEGT. The CDR3 region is CASRRPYAYEQYF. The DNA for the CDR3 is TGTGCCAGCAGGCGGCCCTACGCCTACGAGCAGTACTTC.

This clonotype has a handful of counts. The chain uses TRBV29-1 and TRBJ2-5; 8 bases are shared with TRBD2. CDR1 and CDR2 from the germline V gene are SQVTM and ANQGSEA. After removal of 6 bases from V and 7 bases from J, the junction contained 10 bases not matched to a gene. This CDR3 comprises 13 residues. CDR3 coding DNA: TGCAGCGTCGGGACTAGAGGGGACGGGACCCAGTACTTC. Amino acids: CSVGTRGDGTQYF. Full variable domain (outside the CDR3, taken from reference TRBV29-1 and TRBJ2-5): SAVISQKPSRDICQRGTSLTIQCQVDSQVTMMFWYRQQPGQSLTLIATANQGSEATYESGFVIDKFPISRPNLTFSTLTVSNMSPEDSSIYLCSVGTRGDGTQYFGPGTRLLVL.

With respect to this clonotype: Being one base from a much bigger clone, this may be a read error. V and J are TRBV12-3 or TRBV12-4 and TRBJ2-6; D not resolved. The CDR3 runs 15 residues. Here the CDR3 DNA reads TGTGCCGGCAGCACTACATCGCTGGGGGCCAACGTCCTGACTTTC. It encodes CAGSTTSLGANVLTF.

With regard to this clonotype: The final CDR3 position lacks the conserved phenylalanine or tryptophan, pointing to a likely read error. The chain joins TRBV12-3 or TRBV12-4 to TRBJ2-5; the match to TRBD1 covers 7 bases. The length of the CDR3 is 13 residues. J gave up 7 bases and V 6 bases, and 8 bases lay outside the gene matches. The CDR3: CASRTGTEGTQYL. The CDR3 DNA sequence: TGTGCCAGCAGGACCGGGACAGAAGGGACCCAGTACCTC.

The chain links TRBV19 to TRBJ2-1; 11 bases are a match to TRBD2. Trimming removed 7 bases from V and 9 bases from J; junction bases left unmatched: 11. This CDR3 is built from 15 residues. Germline loops: CDR1 LNHDA, CDR2 SQIVND (reference sequence). CDR3 loop: CASKHSGRALGEQFF. The CDR3 DNA reads as TGTGCCAGTAAGCATAGCGGGAGGGCCTTGGGTGAGCAGTTCTTC.

The sample holds many counts of this clonotype. The chain links TRBV5-4 to TRBJ2-3, with D unclear. Trimming took 1 base from V and 4 from J, leaving 4 bases between them. This CDR3 is built from 12 residues. Germline V lookup: CDR1 SGHNT, CDR2 YYREEE (reference sequence). This CDR3 is CASSLMSDTQYF. The CDR3 bases are TGTGCCAGCAGCTTGATGTCAGATACGCAGTATTTT.

The genes are TRBV5-8 and TRBJ1-1; 7 nucleotides agree with TRBD1. The germline gives CDR1 SGHTS, CDR2 YDEGEE. There are 15 residues in the CDR3. Trimming removed 6 bases from V and 3 bases from J; junction bases left unmatched: 11. This CDR3 reads CASTDRIQGDTEAFF. In DNA form, the CDR3 reads TGTGCCAGCACCGACAGAATCCAGGGGGACACTGAAGCTTTCTTT.

At least ten counts were recorded for this clonotype. CDR3 sequence reads: CASSLEGGTYEQYF. The DNA of the CDR3 is TGTGCCAGCAGCTTGGAAGGAGGAACTTACGAGCAGTACTTC. The rearrangement links TRBV5-6 to TRBJ2-7; TRBD2 might be the D (5 bases). Trimming pared 0 bases from V and 4 bases from J, leaving 11 bases between. Germline V lookup: CDR1 SGHDT, CDR2 YYEEEE. The CDR3 consists of 14 residues.

This clonotype was found many times. The gene calls are TRBV4-1 and TRBJ1-1, with 12 bases matching TRBD1. Losses at the gene ends were 4 bases for V and 6 bases for J; bases not matched to a gene: 9. The germline V gene encodes CDR1 MGHRA and CDR2 YSYEKL. The CDR3 extends over 16 amino acids. As DNA, the CDR3 is TGCGCCAGCAGCCTAGGGACAGGGGGCTTGGGAGCTGAAGCTTTCTTT. This codes for CASSLGTGGLGAEAFF.

The J gene is TRBJ1-3, the V gene TRBV6-5; D is undetermined. The CDR3 totals 14 residues. In germline, CDR1 is MNHEY, CDR2 SVGAGI. The ends were cut back, 5 bases at V and 0 bases at J, with 8 bases in the middle. CDR3 in amino acids: CASSGAASGNTIYF. Written as DNA, the CDR3 is TGTGCCAGCAGTGGCGCCGCCTCTGGAAACACCATATATTTT.

This clonotype was observed many times. This chain joins TRBV29-1 and TRBJ1-1, with no clear D. The ends were cut back, 0 bases at V and 3 bases at J, with 8 bases in the middle. The CDR3 is 13 residues long. From germline, CDR1 is SQVTM and CDR2 ANQGSEA. Here the CDR3 reads CSVEDKGYTEAFF. The DNA of the CDR3 is TGCAGCGTTGAAGACAAGGGATACACTGAAGCTTTCTTT.

The table lists this clonotype with a few counts. The rearrangement links TRBV7-9 to TRBJ2-1, with D possibly TRBD2 on 6 matching bases. CDR1 and CDR2 from the germline V gene are SEHNR and FQNEAQ (reference sequence). Deletions cut 6 bases from V and 4 bases from J, with 16 bases between. CDR3 length equals 15 residues. The CDR3 DNA follows: TGTGCCAGCAGTGGAGGGCTAGCCATGTACAATGAGCAGTTCTTC. Protein: CASSGGLAMYNEQFF.

This clonotype has at least ten counts. The gene calls are TRBV29-1 and TRBJ2-5; D may correspond to TRBD1 or TRBD2 (5 bases each). V was shortened by 6 bases and J by 5 bases, with 16 bases between the two germline ends. The V gene's germline CDR1 is SQVTM and CDR2 ANQGSEA. This CDR3 contains 13 residues. CDR3 sequence: CSVVPYGTETQYF. The CDR3 DNA follows: TGCAGCGTAGTTCCGTACGGGACCGAGACCCAGTACTTC. Complete variable domain (other parts from reference TRBV29-1 and TRBJ2-5): SAVISQKPSRDICQRGTSLTIQCQVDSQVTMMFWYRQQPGQSLTLIATANQGSEATYESGFVIDKFPISRPNLTFSTLTVSNMSPEDSSIYLCSVVPYGTETQYFGPGTRLLVL.

This clonotype has at least ten counts. The V gene is TRBV19, the J gene TRBJ2-7, with 8 positions matching TRBD2. Trimming removed 5 bases from V and 6 bases from J; junction bases left unmatched: 12. CDR1 is LNHDA, CDR2 SQIVND, per germline (reference sequence). The length of the CDR3 is 15 residues. CDR3 DNA: TGTGCCAGTAGTGTACTAGCGGTTCCCCCCCGCGAGCAGTACTTC. Protein: CASSVLAVPPREQYF.

This chain connects TRBV3-1 to TRBJ2-7; D possibly corresponds to TRBD2 (6 bases). The V gene lost 10 bases and the J gene lost 1 base, with 14 bases spanning the gap. The CDR3 runs 13 residues. The germline CDR1 and CDR2 sequences are LGHDT and YNNKEL (reference sequence). In DNA form, the CDR3 reads TGTGCCACGGAGGGCGGAACGTCCTACGAGCAGTACTTC. As protein: CATEGGTSYEQYF.

In the case of this clonotype: The conserved closing phenylalanine or tryptophan is absent in this CDR3, likely reflecting a read error. The V and J genes are TRBV5-6 and TRBJ1-5; 7 bases line up with TRBD1. This CDR3 region has 14 residues. The germline gives CDR1 SGHDT, CDR2 YYEEEE. Germline trimming cut 2 bases from V and 3 bases from J; bases unmatched to any gene: 2. CDR3 sequence reads: CASSFGQANQPQHL. The CDR3 region has the DNA TGTGCCAGCAGCTTTGGACAGGCCAATCAGCCCCAGCATCTT.